The 9 T cell receptor beta chains reported below all come from one sample, sequenced in a study of blood T cell repertoires in COVID-19. The repertoire was sequenced with immunoSEQ multiplex PCR; TCRdb's copy has only in-frame clones and lacks some. Among about 150,000 clones listed, around 90% were seen once. Sample: peripheral blood. The source of these receptors is a man between 50 and 59 years old with acute or convalescent COVID-19.

The chain combines TRBV10-3 with TRBJ1-2, with TRBD1 as a possible D gene (5 bases). Trimming took 6 bases from V and 6 from J, leaving 14 bases between them. This CDR3 spans 13 amino acids. Per the germline V gene, CDR1 is ENHRY and CDR2 is SYGVKD. The CDR3 DNA follows: TGTGCCATCAGCAATACTATAGGGGATGGCTACACCTTC. Protein: CAISNTIGDGYTF.

This clone was seen a handful of times. The chain employs TRBV28 and TRBJ1-1; TRBD1 aligns across 9 bases. CDR1 MDHEN and CDR2 SYDVKM come from the germline V gene. The CDR3 sequence is 16 residues long. V lost 5 bases and J lost 1; bases outside the gene matches: 8. The CDR3 DNA reads TGTGCCAGCAGTGGGGGACAGGGTAAGGGGAACACTGAAGCTTTCTTT. Translation gives CASSGGQGKGNTEAFF.

This clone was found once. In DNA form, the CDR3 reads TGTGCCATCAGTGAGTTAGCGGGGGAAACAAAGCAGTTCTTC. Amino acid sequence: CAISELAGETKQFF. The chain has TRBV10-3 and TRBJ2-1; 9 bases fit TRBD2. CDR3 length equals 14 residues. The trim removed 1 base at V and 11 bases at J, leaving 6 bases unmatched. Germline assignment: CDR1 ENHRY and CDR2 SYGVKD.

V usage is TRBV2 and J usage is TRBJ1-4, with 10 bases identical to TRBD1. J was trimmed by 6 bases and V by 6 bases; bases with no gene match: 4. Germline V CDR1 and CDR2: SNHLY, FYNNEI. The CDR3 extends over 14 amino acids. The CDR3 here is CASRRTGGDEKLFF. DNA of the CDR3: TGTGCCAGCAGGCGGACAGGGGGAGATGAAAAACTGTTTTTT.

V is TRBV7-9 and J is TRBJ1-2, with D possibly matching TRBD1 (5 bases). The V and J ends lost 4 bases and 3 bases respectively, with 15 bases between them. This CDR3 comprises 15 residues. Germline CDR1 and CDR2: SEHNR and FQNEAQ (reference sequence). In DNA, the CDR3 is TGTGCCAGCAGCTGGTACAGGTTCAAAGACTATGGCTACACCTTC. It yields the protein CASSWYRFKDYGYTF.

The CDR3 DNA is TGTGCCAGCTCACCGACAGGTTATGCTGAAGCTTTCTTT. Encoded protein: CASSPTGYAEAFF. This chain uses TRBV18 with TRBJ1-1; tentative D call: TRBD1 (6 bases). This CDR3 is 13 amino acids long. Per germline, CDR1 KGHSH and CDR2 LQKENI. V was trimmed by 3 bases and J by 6 bases, leaving 11 bases between them.

This chain connects TRBV6-5 to TRBJ1-5; D perhaps matches TRBD1 (5 bases). CDR1 is MNHEY and CDR2 is SVGAGI in the germline V gene. V lost 7 bases, J lost 6 bases, and 13 bases lay in between. The CDR3 extends over 13 amino acids. Here the CDR3 reads CASTSGMGQPQHF. The CDR3 bases are TGTGCCAGCACCTCAGGGATGGGTCAGCCCCAGCATTTT.

V and J are TRBV28 and TRBJ2-1, with a tentative D call TRBD2 (6 bases). Germline values: CDR1 MDHEN, CDR2 SYDVKM. Trimming removed 5 bases from V and 0 bases from J, with 14 bases in between. The CDR3 is made up of 16 amino acids. The CDR3, as DNA: TGTGCCAGCAGTGGGGAGCGGGTGAGCTCCTACAATGAGCAGTTCTTC. Translated: CASSGERVSSYNEQFF.

The V call is TRBV4-1, the J call TRBJ1-5; D is unclear. Germline values: CDR1 MGHRA, CDR2 YSYEKL. Deletions cut 5 bases from V and 4 bases from J, with 18 bases between. The CDR3 consists of 16 residues. The CDR3 DNA is TGCGCCAGCAGCTCCTCTCTAAGTGGAGGTAATCAGCCCCAGCATTTT. It encodes CASSSSLSGGNQPQHF.